This TCR beta chain was sequenced in a study of shared clonotypes between healthy human individuals. As for the study in general: The cohort had two women and a few men, ages 18 to 49.

Assay used: immunoSEQ multiplex PCR; TCRdb lists only in-frame clones, some missing. The table has roughly 170,000 clones, about 68% seen once. Deletions cut 3 bases from V and 5 bases from J, with 10 bases between. Germline-derived CDR1 and CDR2 are KGHSH and LQKENI. The CDR3 is 14 amino acids. This clone was recorded at least ten times. The chain couples TRBV18 to TRBJ2-2, with D possibly matching TRBD2 (6 bases). The source is a man younger than 40 in good health. The sequencing sample was made of memory CD4+ T cells sorted from blood. Subset defined: CD45RA-negative fraction. CDR3: CASSPRRETGELFF. In nucleotides, the CDR3 is TGTGCCAGCTCACCCAGACGGGAGACCGGGGAGCTGTTTTTT.